This TCR beta chain was identified in a study of cytomegalovirus exposure and HLA in healthy donors. The study's findings and limits: Researchers reported in a later analysis that common viral pathogens appeared linked to several top clusters.

The PCR used 60 Vbeta and 13 Jbeta primers. The data were produced by immunoSEQ multiplex PCR, yet TCRdb's version contains in-frame clones alone and is incomplete. The profile covers about 210,000 clones, with about 80% appearing a single time and 3.4% taken by the ten largest. Germline-derived CDR1 and CDR2 are SGHAT and FQDESV (reference sequence). V lost 3 bases, J lost 5 bases, and 7 bases lay in between. The CDR3 extends over 13 amino acids. Worth noting for this clone: Antigen: not known.

The sample comprised PBMCs. The sequence was collected from a man aged 40-49 years in good health and CMV-seropositive. V is TRBV11-1 and J is TRBJ1-4; perhaps TRBD1 as D (5 bases). CDR3 DNA: TGTGCCAGCAGCTTCTCAGGGAATGAAAAACTGTTTTTT. Translated: CASSFSGNEKLFF.